A selection of T cell receptor beta chains follows, all from one sample in a study of neurological immune-mediated disorders. TCRdb reanalysed the 5' RACE reads using MiXCR and keeps one entry per CDR3 protein. Of some 70,000 distinct CDR3 sequences in the sample, about 3.4% were seen once. Sequenced material: PBMCs. These receptors were collected from a man aged 35-49 years with multiple sclerosis. Both conserved end residues are part of each CDR3.

cdr3_aa,j_call,v_call
CASSIPGLAGVQYF,TRBJ2-7,TRBV7-9
CSASLGGTEAFF,TRBJ1-1,TRBV20-1
CASSKRSREVPNEQFF,TRBJ2-1,TRBV21-1
CASSLAAGSLGEQYF,TRBJ2-7,TRBV5-5
CASSFDSNVVTGELFF,TRBJ2-2,TRBV5-1
CASSPRQDNYGYTF,TRBJ1-2,TRBV5-5
CASSLGPYKSETQYF,TRBJ2-5,TRBV7-6
CASSPTGGPYSNQPQHF,TRBJ1-5,TRBV12-3/TRBV12-4
CASSPGQGIGELFF,TRBJ2-2,TRBV18
CASSLQGPETQYF,TRBJ2-5,TRBV7-2
CASSLVGQETQYF,TRBJ2-5,TRBV5-1
CSARDAGTGDYEQYF,TRBJ2-7,TRBV20-1
CASSLTGGRNYNEQFF,TRBJ2-1,TRBV7-2
CASSYEQMFSYNEQFF,TRBJ2-1,TRBV6-5
CASSLIGETALNEQYF,TRBJ2-7,TRBV5-1
CASSLERGNEKLFF,TRBJ1-4,TRBV5-1
CASSLRLLGGDSMNTEAFF,TRBJ1-1,TRBV5-1
CASSPSLDNEQFF,TRBJ2-1,TRBV18
CASSTIGQKSSNQPQHF,TRBJ1-5,TRBV7-8
CASSHLAGEEETQYF,TRBJ2-5,TRBV12-3/TRBV12-4
CASSPEPESYNEQFF,TRBJ2-1,TRBV5-1
CASSYLMGIDGYTF,TRBJ1-2,TRBV7-2